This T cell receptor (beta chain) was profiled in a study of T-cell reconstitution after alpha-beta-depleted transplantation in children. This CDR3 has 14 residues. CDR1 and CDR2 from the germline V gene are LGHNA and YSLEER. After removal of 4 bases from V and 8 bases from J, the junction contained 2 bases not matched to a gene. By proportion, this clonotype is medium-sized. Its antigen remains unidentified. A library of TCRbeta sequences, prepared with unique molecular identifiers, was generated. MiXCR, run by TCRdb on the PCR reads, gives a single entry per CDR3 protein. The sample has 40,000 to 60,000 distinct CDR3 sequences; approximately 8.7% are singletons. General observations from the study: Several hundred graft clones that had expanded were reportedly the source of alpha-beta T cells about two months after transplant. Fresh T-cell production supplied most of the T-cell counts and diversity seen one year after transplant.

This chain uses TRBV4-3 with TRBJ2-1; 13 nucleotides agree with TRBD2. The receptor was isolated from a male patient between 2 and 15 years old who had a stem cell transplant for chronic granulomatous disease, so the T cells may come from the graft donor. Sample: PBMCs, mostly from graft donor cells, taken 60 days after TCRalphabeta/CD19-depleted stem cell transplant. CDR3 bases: TGCGCCAGCAGCCGGACTAGCGGGAGAGATGAGCAGTTCTTC. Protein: CASSRTSGRDEQFF.